This entry concerns a single T cell receptor beta chain. Its antigen is as yet unknown. Profiling relied on immunoSEQ multiplex PCR, and the TCRdb table lists in-frame clones only, not all of them. Of 110,000 or so clones listed, 70% to 85% are singletons. The sample originates from a study of cytomegalovirus exposure and HLA in healthy donors. CDR3 length: 12 residues. Germline lookup yields CDR1 MNHEY and CDR2 SVGAGI. V lost 6 bases and J lost 7; bases outside the gene matches: 3. Study-wide points: Most TCRs appeared rarely, but some public TCRs recurred in many donors.

This receptor was identified in a woman under 30 in good health and CMV-seronegative. Sequencing input: PBMCs. The J gene is TRBJ2-1, the V gene TRBV6-5; 7 nucleotides match TRBD2. The DNA of the CDR3 is TGTGCCAGCAGAAAAGCGGGGAATGAGCAGTTCTTC. It specifies CASRKAGNEQFF.